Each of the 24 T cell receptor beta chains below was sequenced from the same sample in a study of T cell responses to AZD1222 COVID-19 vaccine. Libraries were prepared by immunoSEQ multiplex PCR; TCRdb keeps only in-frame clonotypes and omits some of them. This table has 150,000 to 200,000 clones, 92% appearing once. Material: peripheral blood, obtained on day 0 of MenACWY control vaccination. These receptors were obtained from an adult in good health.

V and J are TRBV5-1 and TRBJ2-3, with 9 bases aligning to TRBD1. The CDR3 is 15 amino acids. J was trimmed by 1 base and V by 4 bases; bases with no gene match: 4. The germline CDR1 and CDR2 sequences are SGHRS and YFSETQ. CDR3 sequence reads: CASSGTGLGTDTQYF. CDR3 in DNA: TGCGCCAGCAGCGGGACAGGGTTGGGCACAGATACGCAGTATTTT.

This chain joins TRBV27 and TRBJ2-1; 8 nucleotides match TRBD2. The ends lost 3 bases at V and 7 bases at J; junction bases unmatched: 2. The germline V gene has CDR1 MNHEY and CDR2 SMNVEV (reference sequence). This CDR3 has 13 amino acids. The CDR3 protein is CASSFSGVNEQFF. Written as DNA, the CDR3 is TGTGCCAGCAGTTTTAGCGGGGTGAATGAGCAGTTCTTC.

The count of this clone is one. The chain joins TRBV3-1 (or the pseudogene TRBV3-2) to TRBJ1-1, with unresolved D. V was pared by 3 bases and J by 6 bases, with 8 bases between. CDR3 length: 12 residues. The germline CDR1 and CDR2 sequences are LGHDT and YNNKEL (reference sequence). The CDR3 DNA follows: TGTGCCAGCAGCCATGGAAAGGCTGAAGCTTTCTTT. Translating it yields CASSHGKAEAFF.

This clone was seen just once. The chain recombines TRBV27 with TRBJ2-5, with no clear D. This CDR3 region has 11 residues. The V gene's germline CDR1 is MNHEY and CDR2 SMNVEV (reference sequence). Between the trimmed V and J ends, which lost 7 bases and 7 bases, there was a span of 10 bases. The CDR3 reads CASTESGTQYF. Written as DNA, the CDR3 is TGTGCCAGCACCGAGTCAGGGACCCAGTACTTC.

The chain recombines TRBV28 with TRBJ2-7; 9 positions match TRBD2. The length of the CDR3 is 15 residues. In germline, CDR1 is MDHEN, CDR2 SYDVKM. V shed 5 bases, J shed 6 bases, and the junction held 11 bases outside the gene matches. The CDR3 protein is CASSPRGSGSTEQYF. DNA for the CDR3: TGTGCCAGCAGTCCCCGTGGTAGCGGGAGTACCGAGCAGTACTTC.

The CDR3 loop reads CASSLVQAPSNSPLHF. The DNA for the CDR3 is TGTGCCAGCAGCTTAGTGCAGGCCCCCTCGAATTCACCCCTCCACTTT. This chain links TRBV7-6 with TRBJ1-6; no definite D call. The length of the CDR3 is 16 residues. CDR1 SGHVS and CDR2 FNYEAQ come from the germline V gene. V dropped 1 base and J dropped 7 bases, with 14 bases sitting between them.

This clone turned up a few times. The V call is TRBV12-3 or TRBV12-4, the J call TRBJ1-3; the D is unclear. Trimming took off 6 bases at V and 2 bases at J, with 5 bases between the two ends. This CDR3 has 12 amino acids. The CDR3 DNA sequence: TGTGCCAGCAGGGGCACTGGAAACACCATATATTTT. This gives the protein CASRGTGNTIYF.

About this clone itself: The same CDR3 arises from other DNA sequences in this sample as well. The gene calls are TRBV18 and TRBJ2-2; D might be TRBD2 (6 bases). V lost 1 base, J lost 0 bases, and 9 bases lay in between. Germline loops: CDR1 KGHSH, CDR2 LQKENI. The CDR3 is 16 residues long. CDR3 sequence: CASSPRGGSNTGELFF. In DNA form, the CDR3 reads TGTGCCAGCTCACCACGGGGAGGCTCGAACACCGGGGAGCTGTTTTTT.

CDR3 sequence (DNA): TGTGCCAGCAGCCAAACAGGGACCTCTGGAAACACCATATATTTT. Translation: CASSQTGTSGNTIYF. This sequence joins TRBV3-1 (or the pseudogene TRBV3-2) and TRBJ1-3; a weak D match, TRBD1 (6 bases). The ends were cut back, 2 bases at V and 0 bases at J, with 8 bases in the middle. Germline V gives CDR1 LGHDT, CDR2 YNNKEL (reference sequence). The CDR3 loop spans 15 amino acids.

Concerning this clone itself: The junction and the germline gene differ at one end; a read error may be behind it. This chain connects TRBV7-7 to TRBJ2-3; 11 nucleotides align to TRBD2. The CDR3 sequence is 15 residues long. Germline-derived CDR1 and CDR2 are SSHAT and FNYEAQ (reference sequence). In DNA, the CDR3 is TGTGCTAGCAGCTTGGGACTAGCGGTCACAGATACGCAGTATTTT. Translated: CASSLGLAVTDTQYF.

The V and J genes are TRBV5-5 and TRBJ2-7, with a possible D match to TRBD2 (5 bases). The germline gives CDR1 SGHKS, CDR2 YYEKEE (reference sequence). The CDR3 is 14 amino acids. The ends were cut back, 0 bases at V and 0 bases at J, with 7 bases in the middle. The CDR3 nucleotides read TGTGCCAGCAGCTTGGGAGGGATCTCCTACGAGCAGTACTTC. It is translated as CASSLGGISYEQYF.

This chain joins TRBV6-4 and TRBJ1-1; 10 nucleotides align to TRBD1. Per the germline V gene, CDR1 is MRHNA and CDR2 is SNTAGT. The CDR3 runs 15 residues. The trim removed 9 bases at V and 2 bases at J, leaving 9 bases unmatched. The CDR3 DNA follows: TGTGCCAGAGCGGGACAGGGGACACCAAACACTGAAGCTTTCTTT. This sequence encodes CARAGQGTPNTEAFF.

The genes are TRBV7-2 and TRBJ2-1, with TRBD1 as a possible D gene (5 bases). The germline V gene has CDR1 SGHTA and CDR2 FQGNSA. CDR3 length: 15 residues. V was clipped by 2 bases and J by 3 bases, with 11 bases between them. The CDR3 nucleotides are TGTGCCAGCAGCTTAAGACAGCAGGGCTACAATGAGCAGTTCTTC. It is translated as CASSLRQQGYNEQFF.

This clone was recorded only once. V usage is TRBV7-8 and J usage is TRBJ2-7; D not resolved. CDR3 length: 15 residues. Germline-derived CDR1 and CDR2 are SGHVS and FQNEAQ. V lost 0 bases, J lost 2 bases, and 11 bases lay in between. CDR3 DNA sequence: TGTGCCAGCAGCTTAGCGGGTCTAATACCCTACGAGCAGTACTTC. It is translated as CASSLAGLIPYEQYF.

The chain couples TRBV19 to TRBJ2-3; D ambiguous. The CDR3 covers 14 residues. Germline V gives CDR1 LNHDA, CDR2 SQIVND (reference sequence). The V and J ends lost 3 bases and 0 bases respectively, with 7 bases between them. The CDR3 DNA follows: TGTGCCAGTAGTATTGCTCACAGCACAGATACGCAGTATTTT. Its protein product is CASSIAHSTDTQYF.

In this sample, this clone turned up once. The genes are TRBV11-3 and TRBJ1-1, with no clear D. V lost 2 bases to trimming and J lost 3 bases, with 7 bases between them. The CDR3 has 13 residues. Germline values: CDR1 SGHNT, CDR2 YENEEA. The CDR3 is CASSLSTYTEAFF. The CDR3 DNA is TGTGCCAGCAGCTTATCTACCTACACTGAAGCTTTCTTT.

The CDR3 coding sequence is TGCGCCAGCAGCCTTGAGGGAAAGAGCACAGATACGCAGTATTTT. It codes for CASSLEGKSTDTQYF. This rearrangement joins TRBV5-1 to TRBJ2-3; perhaps TRBD2 as D (5 bases). V lost 4 bases, J lost 0 bases, and 12 bases lay in between. Per germline, CDR1 SGHRS and CDR2 YFSETQ. This CDR3 comprises 15 residues.

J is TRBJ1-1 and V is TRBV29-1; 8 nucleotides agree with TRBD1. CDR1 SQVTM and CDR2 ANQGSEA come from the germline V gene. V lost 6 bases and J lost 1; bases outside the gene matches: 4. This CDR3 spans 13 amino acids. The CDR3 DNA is TGCAGCGTCCAGGGACAGGCGAACACTGAAGCTTTCTTT. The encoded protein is CSVQGQANTEAFF.

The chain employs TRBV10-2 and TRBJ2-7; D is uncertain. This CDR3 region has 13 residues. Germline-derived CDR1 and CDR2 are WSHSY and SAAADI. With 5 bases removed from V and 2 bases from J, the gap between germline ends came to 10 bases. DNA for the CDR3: TGCGCCAGCAGTACAAAGAGCGCCTACGAGCAGTACTTC. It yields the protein CASSTKSAYEQYF.

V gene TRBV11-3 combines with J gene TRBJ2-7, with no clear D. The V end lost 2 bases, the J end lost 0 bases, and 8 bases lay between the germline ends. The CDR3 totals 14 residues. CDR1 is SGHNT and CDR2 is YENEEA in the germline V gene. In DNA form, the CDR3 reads TGTGCCAGCAGCTTAAGCCGGAACTCCTACGAGCAGTACTTC. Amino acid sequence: CASSLSRNSYEQYF.

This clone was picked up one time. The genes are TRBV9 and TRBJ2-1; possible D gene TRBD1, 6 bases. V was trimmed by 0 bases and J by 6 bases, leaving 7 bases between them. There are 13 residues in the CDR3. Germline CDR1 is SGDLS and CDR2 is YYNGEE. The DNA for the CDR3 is TGTGCCAGCAGCGTAGCAGGGGTCAATGAGCAGTTCTTC. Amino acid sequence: CASSVAGVNEQFF.

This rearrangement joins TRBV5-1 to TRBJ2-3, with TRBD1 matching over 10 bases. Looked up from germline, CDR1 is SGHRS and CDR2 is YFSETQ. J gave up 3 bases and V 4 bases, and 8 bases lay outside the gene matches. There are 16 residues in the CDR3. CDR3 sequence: CASSLQPGQGTDTQYF. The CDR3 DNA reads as TGCGCCAGCAGCCTACAGCCGGGACAGGGGACAGATACGCAGTATTTT.

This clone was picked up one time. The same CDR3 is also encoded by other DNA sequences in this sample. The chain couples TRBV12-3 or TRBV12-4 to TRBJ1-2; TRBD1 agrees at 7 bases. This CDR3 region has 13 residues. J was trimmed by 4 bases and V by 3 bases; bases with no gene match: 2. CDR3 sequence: CASSLTGSYGYTF. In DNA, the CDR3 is TGTGCCAGCAGTTTGACAGGGAGCTATGGCTACACCTTC.

The CDR3 nucleotides read TGTGCCAGCAGCTCAGACAGGGCTAACTATGGCTACACCTTC. As protein: CASSSDRANYGYTF. V is TRBV7-2 and J is TRBJ1-2; 7 bases map to TRBD1. V trimming: 4 bases; J trimming: 0 bases; junction bases outside the gene matches: 2. The CDR3 spans 14 residues. CDR1 SGHTA and CDR2 FQGNSA come from the germline V gene.